A single sample is the source of the 28 T cell receptor beta chains below, sequenced in a study of T cell responses to AZD1222 COVID-19 vaccine. Data came from immunoSEQ multiplex PCR; TCRdb stores just in-frame clones and leaves some out. The sample lists over 90,000 clones; 90% to 95% were seen once. This specimen consisted of peripheral blood, obtained 28 days after the second AZD1222 dose. The receptors were sampled from an adult who received the AZD1222 COVID-19 vaccine.

V and J are TRBV9 and TRBJ1-1; perhaps TRBD1 as D (5 bases). The germline V gene encodes CDR1 SGDLS and CDR2 YYNGEE. V was cut by 0 bases and J by 8 bases, with 11 bases left in between. CDR3 length: 13 residues. The CDR3 DNA is TGTGCCAGCAGCGTAGCTATGGCAGGGGAAGCTTTCTTT. Its protein product is CASSVAMAGEAFF.

This clone was observed a single time. V is TRBV7-8 and J is TRBJ1-2, with D maybe TRBD1 (5 bases). Trimming left V 2 bases short and J 7 bases short, with 11 bases between. CDR3 length: 13 amino acids. The V gene's germline CDR1 is SGHVS and CDR2 FQNEAQ. CDR3 bases: TGTGCCAGCAGCTTATCAGGGTATGGTGGCTACACCTTC. Translating it yields CASSLSGYGGYTF.

This sequence joins TRBV3-1 (or the pseudogene TRBV3-2) and TRBJ2-1; D not resolved. The CDR3 spans 16 residues. V was trimmed by 0 bases and J by 7 bases, leaving 16 bases between them. CDR1 is LGHDT, CDR2 YNNKEL, per germline (reference sequence). DNA for the CDR3: TGTGCCAGCAGCCAAGACCGCGGAACCCCCTGGAATGAGCAGTTCTTC. Translated: CASSQDRGTPWNEQFF.

The chain recombines TRBV9 with TRBJ2-5; perhaps TRBD1 as D (5 bases). The CDR3 length is 14 residues. From germline, CDR1 is SGDLS and CDR2 YYNGEE. V was trimmed by 0 bases and J by 4 bases, leaving 10 bases between them. The DNA of the CDR3 is TGTGCCAGCAGCGTAGATGGGGCGCGAGAGACCCAGTACTTC. This encodes CASSVDGARETQYF.

This clone has more than one count but fewer than ten. The rearrangement joins TRBV2 to TRBJ2-2, with D possibly being TRBD1 (6 bases). CDR1 and CDR2 (germline): SNHLY, FYNNEI. This CDR3 has 13 amino acids. Trimming took off 10 bases at V and 1 base at J, with 10 bases between the two ends. The CDR3 reads CATRTENTGELFF. DNA for the CDR3: TGTGCCACGAGGACAGAGAACACCGGGGAGCTGTTTTTT.

This clone was seen a handful of times. This CDR3 reads CASSSKQGENEQYF. The CDR3 nucleotides read TGTGCCAGCAGCTCAAAACAGGGGGAGAACGAGCAGTACTTC. The genes are TRBV5-4 and TRBJ2-7, with 8 bases that match TRBD1. The germline V gene has CDR1 SGHNT and CDR2 YYREEE (reference sequence). The CDR3 totals 14 residues. J gave up 5 bases and V 3 bases, and 7 bases lay outside the gene matches.

The chain has TRBV3-1 (or the pseudogene TRBV3-2) and TRBJ2-7; 12 positions agree with TRBD2. V lost 7 bases, J lost 2 bases, and 6 bases stayed unmatched. The germline gives CDR1 LGHDT, CDR2 YNNKEL (reference sequence). The CDR3 covers 15 residues. CDR3 loop: CASTSTSGGTYEQYF. The DNA of the CDR3 is TGTGCCAGCACCTCGACTAGCGGGGGTACCTACGAGCAGTACTTC.

This clone was observed a single time. V is TRBV5-1 and J is TRBJ2-7; the D gene is possibly TRBD1 (6 bases). Trimming stripped 4 bases from V and 2 bases from J, with 10 bases between. Germline V gives CDR1 SGHRS, CDR2 YFSETQ. This CDR3 has 13 amino acids. DNA of the CDR3: TGCGCCAGCAGCCCTGGACAGACCTACGAGCAGTACTTC. Its protein is CASSPGQTYEQYF.

This clone occurred once. The genes are TRBV7-2 and TRBJ1-1, with D perhaps TRBD1 (5 bases). The germline V gene encodes CDR1 SGHTA and CDR2 FQGNSA. This CDR3 has 14 residues. With 3 bases removed from V and 1 base from J, the gap between germline ends came to 9 bases. This chain's CDR3 is CASSLGGGNTEAFF. CDR3 coding DNA: TGTGCCAGCAGCTTGGGGGGAGGGAACACTGAAGCTTTCTTT.

This chain uses TRBV10-3 with TRBJ1-5, with D perhaps TRBD1 (6 bases). CDR1 and CDR2 (germline): ENHRY, SYGVKD. The CDR3 runs to 14 residues. V lost 0 bases and J lost 5, with 8 bases in between. CDR3 protein: CAISESGGHQPQHF. The DNA of the CDR3 is TGTGCCATCAGTGAGTCAGGGGGGCATCAGCCCCAGCATTTT.

The chain is built from TRBV6-1 and TRBJ2-1; 12 positions agree with TRBD2. This CDR3 is built from 20 residues. With V trimmed by 2 bases and J by 4 bases, 15 bases remained unmatched. The germline V gene has CDR1 MNHNS and CDR2 SASEGT. The CDR3 coding sequence is TGTGCCAGCAGTGAAACGTTAACGGTCGGACTAGCGGGGACATACAATGAGCAGTTCTTC. It translates to CASSETLTVGLAGTYNEQFF.

The chain couples TRBV4-1 to TRBJ1-6; D possibly corresponds to TRBD1 (5 bases). The CDR3 has 16 amino acids. V lost 4 bases and J 11 bases, leaving 21 bases between the germline ends. Germline loops: CDR1 MGHRA, CDR2 YSYEKL. DNA for the CDR3: TGCGCCAGCAGCCGCGCCCCGTCACAGGAAACGGCACCCCTCCACTTT. It specifies CASSRAPSQETAPLHF.

J is TRBJ1-1 and V is TRBV5-6; D is unresolved. This CDR3 has 14 residues. Germline-derived CDR1 and CDR2 are SGHDT and YYEEEE. Trimming shortened V by 1 base and J by 3 bases, and 10 bases separated the two germline ends. In DNA, the CDR3 is TGTGCCAGCAGCTTGCGTTTTGGAGACACTGAAGCTTTCTTT. Protein: CASSLRFGDTEAFF.

The chain uses TRBV11-2 and TRBJ2-3; 8 bases are a match to TRBD2. Germline V CDR1 and CDR2: SGHAT, FQNNGV. V dropped 4 bases and J dropped 2; count of bases not matched to a gene: 5. This CDR3 region has 15 residues. CDR3 protein: CASSYLGGDTDTQYF. The DNA of the CDR3 is TGTGCCAGCAGCTACCTCGGGGGGGACACAGATACGCAGTATTTT.

J is TRBJ2-7 and V is TRBV28; the match to TRBD2 covers 8 bases. The CDR3 covers 16 residues. With V trimmed by 8 bases and J by 4 bases, 16 bases remained unmatched. Germline V lookup: CDR1 MDHEN, CDR2 SYDVKM. The CDR3 coding sequence is TGTGCCAGCGGCCGACTAGCGTCTTTCTCGGGATACGAGCAGTACTTC. Amino acid sequence: CASGRLASFSGYEQYF.

The chain recombines TRBV7-6 with TRBJ2-2; weak D call: TRBD2 (6 bases). The CDR3 consists of 16 residues. Trimming removed 5 bases from V and 6 bases from J, with 19 bases in between. Germline loops: CDR1 SGHVS, CDR2 FNYEAQ. The CDR3 spells CASSRGWGVLSGELFF. Written as DNA, the CDR3 is TGTGCCAGCAGCCGTGGTTGGGGGGTGTTGTCCGGGGAGCTGTTTTTT. Combining the CDR3 with reference TRBV7-6 and TRBJ2-2 gives the whole variable domain GAGVSQSPRYKVTKRGQDVALRCDPISGHVSLYWYRQALGQGPEFLTYFNYEAQQDKSGLPNDRFSAERPEGSISTLTIQRTEQRDSAMYRCASSRGWGVLSGELFFGEGSRLTVL.

The chain uses TRBV7-6 and TRBJ1-4; tentative D call: TRBD1 (6 bases). The germline V gene encodes CDR1 SGHVS and CDR2 FNYEAQ. V lost 1 base, J lost 5 bases, and 11 bases lay in between. The CDR3 consists of 15 residues. CDR3 region: CASSLGTATNEKLFF. In nucleotides, the CDR3 is TGTGCCAGCAGCTTAGGGACAGCTACGAATGAAAAACTGTTTTTT.

The chain joins TRBV28 to TRBJ2-1; D gene ambiguous. The CDR3 is 16 amino acids. The V end was cut by 6 bases, the J end by 4 bases, with 19 bases between. Germline assignment: CDR1 MDHEN and CDR2 SYDVKM. CDR3 coding DNA: TGTGCCAGCAGCCCCCCCAGTGGAGCCGTATACAATGAGCAGTTCTTC. Its protein is CASSPPSGAVYNEQFF. The whole variable domain, filled in from reference TRBV28 and TRBJ2-1, reads DVKVTQSSRYLVKRTGEKVFLECVQDMDHENMFWYRQDPGLGLRLIYFSYDVKMKEKGDIPEGYSVSREKKERFSLILESASTNQTSMYLCASSPPSGAVYNEQFFGPGTRLTVL.

The chain couples TRBV6-5 to TRBJ1-1, with D possibly TRBD1 on 5 matching bases. V lost 2 bases and J lost 1, with 5 bases in between. The CDR3 has 13 amino acids. CDR1 and CDR2 (germline): MNHEY, SVGAGI. For the CDR3, the DNA is TGTGCCAGCAGTTACGGGACGAACACTGAAGCTTTCTTT. This translates into CASSYGTNTEAFF.

The V call is TRBV21-1, the J call TRBJ2-5. TRBV21-1 is a known pseudogene. The CDR3 is 16 amino acids. The CDR3 here is CASSKGRWTPQETQYF. CDR3 nucleotide sequence: TGTGCCAGCAGCAAAGGGCGGTGGACCCCCCAAGAGACCCAGTACTTC.

This clone appeared a few times. The chain joins TRBV7-7 to TRBJ2-2; D possibly uses TRBD1 or TRBD2 (5 bases each). Germline V lookup: CDR1 SSHAT, CDR2 FNYEAQ (reference sequence). This CDR3 spans 14 amino acids. Trimming left V 5 bases short and J 3 bases short, with 10 bases between. CDR3 in amino acids: CASSQLGDTGELFF. CDR3 sequence (DNA): TGTGCCAGCAGCCAATTGGGGGACACCGGGGAGCTGTTTTTT.

The rearrangement joins TRBV12-5 to TRBJ1-2; D remains ambiguous. Per germline, CDR1 LGHNT and CDR2 FRNRAP. The CDR3 runs 13 residues. Trimming left V 2 bases short and J 5 bases short, with 9 bases between. The chain's CDR3 is CASGLNIQYGYTF. CDR3 bases: TGTGCTAGTGGTTTGAACATACAGTATGGCTACACCTTC.

The chain couples TRBV16 to TRBJ1-2; 10 nucleotides match TRBD1. This CDR3 comprises 16 residues. With 3 bases clipped from V and 7 bases from J, the junction kept 11 bases outside the gene matches. Germline lookup yields CDR1 KGHSY and CDR2 FQNENV. The CDR3 DNA reads as TGTGCCAGCAGCCATGACCACTCGACAGGGGGCTCTGGCTACACCTTC. This gives the protein CASSHDHSTGGSGYTF.

V and J are TRBV11-2 and TRBJ2-5; 8 bases match TRBD1. The CDR3 spans 15 residues. Trimming took 4 bases from V and 0 from J; bases not matched to a gene: 4. Germline CDR1 SGHAT, CDR2 FQNNGV. The CDR3 reads CASSSRDRNQETQYF. The CDR3 nucleotides are TGTGCCAGCAGCTCCCGGGACAGGAACCAAGAGACCCAGTACTTC.

The genes are TRBV7-9 and TRBJ1-5; unclear D gene. V was cut by 2 bases and J by 7 bases, with 21 bases left in between. Germline V lookup: CDR1 SEHNR, CDR2 FQNEAQ (reference sequence). The CDR3 is 17 amino acids. This CDR3 reads CASSLHGAFTGGQPQHF. The CDR3 DNA is TGTGCCAGCAGCTTACATGGAGCCTTCACGGGCGGCCAGCCCCAGCATTTT.

For this clone: A read error may produce the germline difference seen at one junction end. V is TRBV6-1 and J is TRBJ1-4; the D is unclear. This CDR3 is built from 14 residues. The V gene's germline CDR1 is MNHNS and CDR2 SASEGT. CDR3 sequence reads: CASSEGRANEKLFF. CDR3 coding DNA: TGTGCCAGCAGCGAAGGGAGAGCTAATGAAAAACTGTTTTTT.

CDR3 nucleotide sequence: TGTGCCAGCAGAAAACAGGGGAACACTGAAGCTTTCTTT. It specifies CASRKQGNTEAFF. The chain recombines TRBV28 with TRBJ1-1, with a possible D match to TRBD1 (6 bases). CDR1 is MDHEN, CDR2 SYDVKM, per germline. Between the trimmed V and J ends, which lost 6 bases and 1 base, there was a span of 9 bases. CDR3 length: 13 residues.

This sequence joins TRBV4-1 and TRBJ1-6; 9 positions match TRBD1. The CDR3 runs 15 residues. The germline gives CDR1 MGHRA, CDR2 YSYEKL. V shed 2 bases, J shed 10 bases, and the junction held 6 bases outside the gene matches. The CDR3 protein is CASSQLQGAGSPLHF. The CDR3 DNA reads as TGCGCCAGCAGCCAACTACAGGGGGCAGGATCACCCCTCCACTTT.